The 27 T cell receptor beta chains below were found in one sample sequenced in a study of OX40 agonist ivuxolimab in advanced cancers. TCRdb's copy holds only in-frame clones and misses some; the assay was immunoSEQ multiplex PCR. This sample carries about 74,000 clones, roughly 83% of them seen once, and the ten largest clones take roughly 2%. This sample comprised CD4+ or CD8+ T cells sorted from blood, obtained in a trial of the OX40 agonist ivuxolimab. The receptors derive from an adult with an advanced solid tumor such as melanoma, head and neck, liver or kidney cancer.

J is TRBJ2-3 and V is TRBV19, with TRBD1 matching 8 bases. The CDR3 is made up of 14 amino acids. The trim removed 5 bases at V and 4 bases at J, leaving 5 bases unmatched. Germline CDR1 is LNHDA and CDR2 is SQIVND (reference sequence). The CDR3 DNA follows: TGTGCCAGTAGTCGCCAGGGGGCCGCAGATACGCAGTATTTT. Amino acids: CASSRQGAADTQYF. Full variable domain (remainder filled in from reference TRBV19 and TRBJ2-3): DGGITQSPKYLFRKEGQNVTLSCEQNLNHDAMYWYRQDPGQGLRLIYYSQIVNDFQKGDIAEGYSVSREKKESFPLTVTSAQKNPTAFYLCASSRQGAADTQYFGPGTRLTVL.

The chain recombines TRBV6-1 with TRBJ1-2; D is ambiguous. The CDR3 is made up of 13 amino acids. The V and J ends lost 1 base and 3 bases respectively, with 6 bases between them. Germline CDR1 MNHNS, CDR2 SASEGT. The DNA for the CDR3 is TGTGCCAGCAGTGAAGTCCGGGACTATGGCTACACCTTC. The encoded protein is CASSEVRDYGYTF.

The chain recombines TRBV5-6 with TRBJ2-1, with D possibly matching TRBD1 (6 bases). Germline V gene lookup returns CDR1 SGHDT and CDR2 YYEEEE. V was pared by 2 bases and J by 5 bases, with 17 bases between. This CDR3 is built from 16 residues. The CDR3 sequence: CASSFYQGFKDNEQFF. In nucleotides, the CDR3 is TGTGCCAGCAGCTTCTACCAGGGGTTTAAGGACAATGAGCAGTTCTTC.

The rearrangement uses TRBV6-5 and TRBJ1-4; D unclear. From germline, CDR1 is MNHEY and CDR2 SVGAGI. V lost 3 bases and J lost 7, with 9 bases in between. The CDR3 covers 13 residues. The CDR3 sequence: CASSYQETEKLFF. Written as DNA, the CDR3 is TGTGCCAGCAGTTATCAGGAAACTGAAAAACTGTTTTTT.

In this sample, this clone turned up a few times. This rearrangement joins TRBV19 to TRBJ1-5; D uncertain. Germline lookup yields CDR1 LNHDA and CDR2 SQIVND (reference sequence). The V gene lost 5 bases and the J gene lost 1 base, with 6 bases spanning the gap. The CDR3 extends over 13 amino acids. CDR3 loop: CASSSQSNQPQHF. In DNA form, the CDR3 reads TGTGCCAGTAGTTCACAGAGCAATCAGCCCCAGCATTTT.

The chain recombines TRBV30 with TRBJ1-2, with 9 bases lining up with TRBD1. Germline CDR1 and CDR2: GTSNPN and SVGIG (reference sequence). With V trimmed by 5 bases and J by 9 bases, 16 bases remained unmatched. This CDR3 is built from 15 residues. CDR3 residues: CAWGSGRDRVWSYTF. CDR3 sequence (DNA): TGTGCCTGGGGATCGGGACGGGACAGGGTCTGGAGCTACACCTTC.

This chain uses TRBV28 with TRBJ2-2; D unclear. With 3 bases removed from V and 4 bases from J, the gap between germline ends came to 3 bases. Germline V gene lookup returns CDR1 MDHEN and CDR2 SYDVKM. CDR3 length: 12 amino acids. In DNA, the CDR3 is TGTGCCAGCAGTTTTTCCACCGGGGAGCTGTTTTTT. Translating gives CASSFSTGELFF.

A note on this clone: Its ends do not fully match the called genes, so a read error is possible. The chain is built from TRBV7-9 and TRBJ1-4; unclear D gene. The CDR3 is made up of 12 amino acids. Germline assignment: CDR1 SEHNR and CDR2 FQNEAQ (reference sequence). CDR3: CASTLGRGELFF. In nucleotides, the CDR3 is TGTGCCAGCACCTTAGGACGAGGCGAACTGTTTTTT.

The gene calls are TRBV6-1 and TRBJ2-3; 9 bases line up with TRBD1. The V segment lost 2 bases and the J segment 4 bases; nucleotides outside the gene matches: 7. The CDR3 runs 16 residues. The germline V gene encodes CDR1 MNHNS and CDR2 SASEGT. This CDR3 is CASSEKPGQGPDTQYF. The CDR3 bases are TGTGCCAGCAGTGAAAAACCGGGACAGGGTCCAGATACGCAGTATTTT.

The rearrangement links TRBV7-9 to TRBJ2-2; D perhaps matches TRBD2 (5 bases). Trimming stripped 8 bases from V and 4 bases from J, with 11 bases between. Germline V gene data show CDR1 as SEHNR and CDR2 as FQNEAQ (reference sequence). This CDR3 region has 13 residues. CDR3 DNA sequence: TGTGCCAGCGGGCTAGCACGCACCGGGGAGCTGTTTTTT. It yields the protein CASGLARTGELFF.

This clone was found a few times. V gene TRBV10-3 combines with J gene TRBJ2-7, with D perhaps assigned TRBD1 or TRBD2 (5 bases each). V lost 3 bases and J lost 3, with 18 bases in between. The CDR3 totals 16 residues. The germline V gene encodes CDR1 ENHRY and CDR2 SYGVKD. The CDR3, as DNA: TGTGCCATCAGTGATGGTTTCGGGGCAGGAATCTACGAGCAGTACTTC. Encoded protein: CAISDGFGAGIYEQYF.

This clone appeared a single time. This chain connects TRBV11-2 to TRBJ2-3; 13 bases line up with TRBD2. J lost 7 bases, V lost 6 bases, and 4 bases had no gene match. Germline V gene lookup returns CDR1 SGHAT and CDR2 FQNNGV. There are 14 residues in the CDR3. CDR3 sequence: CASSTSGRGNTQYF. The CDR3 coding sequence is TGTGCCAGCAGTACTAGCGGGAGGGGAAATACGCAGTATTTT.

V gene TRBV28 combines with J gene TRBJ1-6; 11 bases match TRBD1. The trim removed 7 bases at V and 10 bases at J, leaving 9 bases unmatched. The length of the CDR3 is 15 residues. Germline-derived CDR1 and CDR2 are MDHEN and SYDVKM. CDR3 sequence: CASTNTGQGASPLHF. The CDR3, as DNA: TGTGCCAGCACTAATACCGGACAGGGGGCCTCACCCCTCCACTTT.

This chain links TRBV11-2 with TRBJ2-7; 9 nucleotides agree with TRBD1. The CDR3 totals 17 residues. Germline CDR1 and CDR2: SGHAT and FQNNGV. The ends lost 0 bases at V and 0 bases at J; junction bases unmatched: 6. Written as DNA, the CDR3 is TGTGCCAGCAGCTTAGATGAGGGACAGGGTTTCTCCTACGAGCAGTACTTC. This sequence encodes CASSLDEGQGFSYEQYF.

This chain connects TRBV11-2 to TRBJ2-2; D possibly corresponds to TRBD1 (6 bases). The ends were cut back, 5 bases at V and 4 bases at J, with 14 bases in the middle. The CDR3 contains 15 residues. CDR1 is SGHAT and CDR2 is FQNNGV in the germline V gene. CDR3 in DNA: TGTGCCAGCAGCCCAAACAGGGCCACCACCGGGGAGCTGTTTTTT. Its protein product is CASSPNRATTGELFF.

This clone was observed a few times. J is TRBJ1-2 and V is TRBV6-5; 11 bases map to TRBD1. There are 13 residues in the CDR3. V gave up 5 bases and J gave up 7 bases; unmatched junction bases: 3. Looked up from germline, CDR1 is MNHEY and CDR2 is SVGAGI. CDR3 protein: CASSPDRGLGYTF. The CDR3 nucleotides are TGTGCCAGCAGTCCGGACAGGGGGCTTGGCTACACCTTC.

The chain couples TRBV28 to TRBJ2-7, with D possibly TRBD2 on 5 matching bases. V was clipped by 7 bases and J by 3 bases, with 19 bases between them. The CDR3 consists of 15 residues. Germline values: CDR1 MDHEN, CDR2 SYDVKM. DNA of the CDR3: TGTGCCAGCATTGGAGTCGGGAACAGAGACTACGAGCAGTACTTC. Translated, it gives CASIGVGNRDYEQYF.

This clone was counted only a few times. The chain recombines TRBV11-2 with TRBJ2-3, with D hard to call. Germline CDR1 reads SGHAT; CDR2 reads FQNNGV. Trimming took off 4 bases at V and 2 bases at J, with 10 bases between the two ends. This CDR3 is built from 14 residues. The CDR3 reads CASSSQTYTDTQYF. CDR3 DNA sequence: TGTGCCAGCAGCTCCCAGACTTACACAGATACGCAGTATTTT.

This chain joins TRBV11-3 and TRBJ2-7; 12 bases fit TRBD2. The J segment lost 5 bases and the V segment lost 2 bases, leaving 10 bases of the junction unmatched. This CDR3 has 17 amino acids. Germline values: CDR1 SGHNT, CDR2 YENEEA. The CDR3 coding sequence is TGTGCCAGCAGCTTAAGCATGACTAGCGGGAGTCCCAACGAGCAGTACTTC. It translates to CASSLSMTSGSPNEQYF.

This rearrangement joins TRBV11-2 to TRBJ1-1; tentative D call: TRBD1 (6 bases). The germline V and J ends were trimmed by 4 bases and 5 bases, with 17 bases remaining between them. The CDR3 contains 15 residues. CDR1 and CDR2 (germline): SGHAT, FQNNGV. Here the CDR3 DNA reads TGTGCCAGCAGCTCTATACAGGGCGGGACGACTGAAGCTTTCTTT. It translates to CASSSIQGGTTEAFF.

CDR3 DNA sequence: TGTGCCAGCAGCCCCAGGGTTAGCGGCCGATTAAACTCCTACGAGCAGTACTTC. Translating gives CASSPRVSGRLNSYEQYF. This chain joins TRBV7-7 and TRBJ2-7, with TRBD2 as a possible D gene (6 bases). Germline V gene data show CDR1 as SSHAT and CDR2 as FNYEAQ (reference sequence). V gave up 5 bases and J gave up 0 bases, with 23 bases separating them. This CDR3 is built from 18 residues.

J is TRBJ1-4 and V is TRBV9, with TRBD1 matching over 9 bases. CDR3 size: 16 residues. Trimming removed 0 bases from V and 5 bases from J; junction bases left unmatched: 5. Germline values: CDR1 SGDLS, CDR2 YYNGEE. In nucleotides, the CDR3 is TGTGCCAGCAGCGTAGAAGGGACAGGGCTAAATGAAAAACTGTTTTTT. Its protein is CASSVEGTGLNEKLFF.

V and J are TRBV28 and TRBJ1-5; 8 bases fit TRBD1. Germline V CDR1 and CDR2: MDHEN, SYDVKM. This CDR3 has 14 residues. Trimming removed 3 bases from V and 6 bases from J; junction bases left unmatched: 4. CDR3 region: CASSLPGGGQPQHF. CDR3 sequence (DNA): TGTGCCAGCAGTTTGCCAGGGGGCGGTCAGCCCCAGCATTTT.

This clone was picked up one time. The rearrangement joins TRBV5-4 to TRBJ1-1; 11 bases match TRBD1. Per the germline V gene, CDR1 is SGHNT and CDR2 is YYREEE (reference sequence). V was pared by 4 bases and J by 1 base, with 9 bases of the junction left unmatched. This CDR3 is 17 amino acids long. The CDR3 coding sequence is TGTGCCAGCAGCCCCCGGGACAGGGGGGTATCGAACACTGAAGCTTTCTTT. This translates into CASSPRDRGVSNTEAFF.

The chain couples TRBV28 to TRBJ2-6; 8 bases are shared with TRBD1. The CDR3 loop spans 16 amino acids. Unmatched junction bases numbered 4, after V lost 4 bases and J lost 2 bases. Germline values: CDR1 MDHEN, CDR2 SYDVKM. The CDR3 region has the DNA TGTGCCAGCAGTTCCCGGACAGGGCCTGGGGCCAACGTCCTGACTTTC. It encodes CASSSRTGPGANVLTF.

The chain combines TRBV30 with TRBJ2-1; D tentatively fits TRBD1 or TRBD2 (6 bases each). CDR1 is GTSNPN and CDR2 is SVGIG in the germline V gene (reference sequence). The CDR3 runs to 14 residues. Trimming cost V 4 bases and J 6 bases, with 16 bases left between them. CDR3 sequence: CAWKFTGTVNEQFF. CDR3 DNA: TGTGCCTGGAAGTTTACAGGGACTGTCAATGAGCAGTTCTTC.

The CDR3 reads CASSQVARAGSGETQYF. CDR3 DNA sequence: TGTGCCAGCAGCCAAGTGGCTCGTGCGGGCAGTGGGGAGACCCAGTACTTC. The chain recombines TRBV4-2 with TRBJ2-5, with D maybe TRBD2 (5 bases). V gave up 1 base and J gave up 5 bases, with 20 bases separating them. The CDR3 extends over 17 amino acids. CDR1 and CDR2 (germline): LGHNA, YNFKEQ.